One T cell receptor (beta chain) is described in this entry. Its antigen is unidentified. Germline and junction disagree at one end, which may indicate a read error. These data originate in a study of T cells in localized non-small cell lung cancer. Study results and limitations: Uninvolved adjacent lung had more T cell clonality than any other tissue, topping tumor. Greater blood T cell density accompanied longer overall survival.

Profiled with immunoSEQ multiplex PCR; TCRdb holds only in-frame clones, not every one. The sample carries approximately 17,000 clones, around 79% recorded once. The CDR3 has 12 amino acids. Germline assignment: CDR1 SGHAT and CDR2 FQNNGV. The V and J genes are TRBV11-2 and TRBJ2-1; possible D gene TRBD2, 6 bases. This clonotype originated in a male donor older than 55 with stage I lung adenocarcinoma. Sequenced material: peripheral blood, taken before any cancer treatment. Written as DNA, the CDR3 is TGTGCCAGCAGCTCCGGGCCCACGGAGGGGATCTTC. Protein product: CASSSGPTEGIF. Looking up the rest from reference TRBV11-2 and TRBJ2-1 gives the full variable domain: EAGVAQSPRYKIIEKRQSVAFWCNPISGHATLYWYQQILGQGPKLLIQFQNNGVVDDSQLPKDRFSAERLKGVDSTLKIQPAKLEDSAVYLCASSSGPTEGIFGPGTRLTVL.